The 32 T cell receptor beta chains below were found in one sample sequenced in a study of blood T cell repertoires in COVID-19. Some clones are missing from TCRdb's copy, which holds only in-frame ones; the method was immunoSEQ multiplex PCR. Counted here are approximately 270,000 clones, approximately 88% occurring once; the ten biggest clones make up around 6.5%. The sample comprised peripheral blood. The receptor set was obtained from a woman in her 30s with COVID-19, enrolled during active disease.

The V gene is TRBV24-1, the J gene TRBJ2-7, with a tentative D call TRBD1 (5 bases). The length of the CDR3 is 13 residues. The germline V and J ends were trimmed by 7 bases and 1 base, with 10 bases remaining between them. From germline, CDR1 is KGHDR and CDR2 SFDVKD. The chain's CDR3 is CATSPDTSYEQYF. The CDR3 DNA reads TGTGCCACCAGCCCGGACACATCCTACGAGCAGTACTTC.

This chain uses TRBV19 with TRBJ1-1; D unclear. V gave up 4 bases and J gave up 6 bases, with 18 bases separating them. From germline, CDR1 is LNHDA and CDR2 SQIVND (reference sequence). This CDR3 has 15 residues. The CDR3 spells CASSTRETGSAEAFF. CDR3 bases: TGTGCCAGTAGTACAAGGGAGACGGGGAGCGCTGAAGCTTTCTTT. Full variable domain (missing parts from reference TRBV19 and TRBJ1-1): DGGITQSPKYLFRKEGQNVTLSCEQNLNHDAMYWYRQDPGQGLRLIYYSQIVNDFQKGDIAEGYSVSREKKESFPLTVTSAQKNPTAFYLCASSTRETGSAEAFFGQGTRLTVV.

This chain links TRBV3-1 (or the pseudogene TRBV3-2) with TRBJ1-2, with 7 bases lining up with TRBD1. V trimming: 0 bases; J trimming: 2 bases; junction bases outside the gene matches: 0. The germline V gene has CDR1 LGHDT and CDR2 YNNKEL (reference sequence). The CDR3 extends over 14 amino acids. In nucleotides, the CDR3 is TGTGCCAGCAGCCAAGAACAGGGGAACTATGGCTACACCTTC. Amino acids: CASSQEQGNYGYTF.

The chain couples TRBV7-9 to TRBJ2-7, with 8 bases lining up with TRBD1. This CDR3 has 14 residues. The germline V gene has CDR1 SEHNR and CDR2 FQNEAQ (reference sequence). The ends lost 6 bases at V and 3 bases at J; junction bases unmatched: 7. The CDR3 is CASSRQGPSYEQYF. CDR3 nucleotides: TGTGCCAGCAGTCGACAGGGGCCCAGCTACGAGCAGTACTTC. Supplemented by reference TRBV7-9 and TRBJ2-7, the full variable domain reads DTGVSQNPRHKITKRGQNVTFRCDPISEHNRLYWYRQTLGQGPEFLTYFQNEAQLEKSRLLSDRFSAERPKGSFSTLEIQRTEQGDSAMYLCASSRQGPSYEQYFGPGTRLTVT.

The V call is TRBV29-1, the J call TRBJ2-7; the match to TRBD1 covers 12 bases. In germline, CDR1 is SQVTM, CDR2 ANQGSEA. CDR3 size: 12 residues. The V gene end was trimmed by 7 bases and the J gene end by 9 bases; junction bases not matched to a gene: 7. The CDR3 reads CSGRDRGHRQYV. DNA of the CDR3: TGCAGCGGCCGGGACAGGGGGCATAGGCAGTACGTC.

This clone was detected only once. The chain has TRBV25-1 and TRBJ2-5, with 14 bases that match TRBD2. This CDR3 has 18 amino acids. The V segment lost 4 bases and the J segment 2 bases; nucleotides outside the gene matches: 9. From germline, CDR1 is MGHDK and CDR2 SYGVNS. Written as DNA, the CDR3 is TGTGCCAGCAGTGCCAGACTAGCGGGAGGGAGGGATCAAGAGACCCAGTACTTC. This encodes CASSARLAGGRDQETQYF. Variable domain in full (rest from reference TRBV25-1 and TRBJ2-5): EADIYQTPRYLVIGTGKKITLECSQTMGHDKMYWYQQDPGMELHLIHYSYGVNSTEKGDLSSESTVSRIRTEHFPLTLESARPSHTSQYLCASSARLAGGRDQETQYFGPGTRLLVL.

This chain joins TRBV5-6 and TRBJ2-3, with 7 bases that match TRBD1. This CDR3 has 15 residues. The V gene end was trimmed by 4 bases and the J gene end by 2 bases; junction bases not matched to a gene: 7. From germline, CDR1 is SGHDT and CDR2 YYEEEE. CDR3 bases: TGTGCCAGCAGCACGACAGGGTTCGTCACAGATACGCAGTATTTT. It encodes CASSTTGFVTDTQYF.

The CDR3 sequence: CASSHSLGGTGELFF. Here the CDR3 DNA reads TGCGCCAGCAGCCACAGTCTTGGCGGAACCGGGGAGCTGTTTTTT. The gene calls are TRBV4-3 and TRBJ2-2; D is uncertain. Trimming took off 3 bases at V and 5 bases at J, with 13 bases between the two ends. This CDR3 spans 15 amino acids. The V gene's germline CDR1 is LGHNA and CDR2 YSLEER.

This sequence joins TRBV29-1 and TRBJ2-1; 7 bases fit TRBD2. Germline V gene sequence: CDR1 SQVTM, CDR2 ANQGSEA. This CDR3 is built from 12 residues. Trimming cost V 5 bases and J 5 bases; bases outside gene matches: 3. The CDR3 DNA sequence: TGCAGCGTTCCGGGAGGTAACAATGAGCAGTTCTTC. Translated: CSVPGGNNEQFF.

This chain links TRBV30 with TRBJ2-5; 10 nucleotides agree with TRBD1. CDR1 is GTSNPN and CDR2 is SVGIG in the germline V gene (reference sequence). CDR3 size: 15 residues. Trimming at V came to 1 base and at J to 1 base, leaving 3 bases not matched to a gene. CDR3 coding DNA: TGTGCCTGGAGTGGACAGGGGGCTCTCCAAGAGACCCAGTACTTC. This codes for CAWSGQGALQETQYF.

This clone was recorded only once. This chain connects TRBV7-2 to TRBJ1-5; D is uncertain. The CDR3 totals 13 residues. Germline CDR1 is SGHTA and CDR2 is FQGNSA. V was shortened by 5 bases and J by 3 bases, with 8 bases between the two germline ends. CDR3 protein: CASSPRPNQPQHF. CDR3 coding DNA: TGTGCCAGCAGCCCCCGTCCCAATCAGCCCCAGCATTTT.

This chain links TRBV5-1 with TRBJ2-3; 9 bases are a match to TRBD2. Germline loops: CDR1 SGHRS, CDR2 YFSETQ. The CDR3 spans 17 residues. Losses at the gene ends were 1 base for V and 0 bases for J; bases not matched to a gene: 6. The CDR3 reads CASSLLSLAGSTDTQYF. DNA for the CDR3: TGCGCCAGCAGCTTGCTAAGTCTAGCGGGAAGCACAGATACGCAGTATTTT. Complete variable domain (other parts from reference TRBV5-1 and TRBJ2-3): KAGVTQTPRYLIKTRGQQVTLSCSPISGHRSVSWYQQTPGQGLQFLFEYFSETQRNKGNFPGRFSGRQFSNSRSEMNVSTLELGDSALYLCASSLLSLAGSTDTQYFGPGTRLTVL.

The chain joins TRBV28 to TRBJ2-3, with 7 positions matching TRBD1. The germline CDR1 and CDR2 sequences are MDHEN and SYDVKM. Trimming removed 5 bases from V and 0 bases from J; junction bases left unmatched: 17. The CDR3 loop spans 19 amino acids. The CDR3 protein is CASSTLTGVASYSTDTQYF. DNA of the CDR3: TGTGCCAGCAGTACGCTTACAGGGGTGGCTTCCTATAGCACAGATACGCAGTATTTT.

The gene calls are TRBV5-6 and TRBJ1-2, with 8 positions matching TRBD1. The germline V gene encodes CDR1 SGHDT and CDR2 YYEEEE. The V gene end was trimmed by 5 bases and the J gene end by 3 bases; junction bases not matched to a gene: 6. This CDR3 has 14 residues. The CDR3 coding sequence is TGTGCCAGCAGGCGAACAGGGGGGGACTATGGCTACACCTTC. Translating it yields CASRRTGGDYGYTF.

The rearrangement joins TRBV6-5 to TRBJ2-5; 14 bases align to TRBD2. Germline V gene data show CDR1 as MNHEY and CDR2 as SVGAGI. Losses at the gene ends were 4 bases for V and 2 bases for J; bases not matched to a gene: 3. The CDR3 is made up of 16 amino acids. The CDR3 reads CASSWTSGGSQETQYF. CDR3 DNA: TGTGCCAGCAGTTGGACTAGCGGGGGGAGTCAAGAGACCCAGTACTTC.

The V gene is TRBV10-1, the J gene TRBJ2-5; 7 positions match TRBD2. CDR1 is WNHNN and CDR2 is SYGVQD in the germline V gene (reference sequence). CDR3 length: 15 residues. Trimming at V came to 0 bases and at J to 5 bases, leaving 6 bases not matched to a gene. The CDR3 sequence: CASSESRSGGETQYF. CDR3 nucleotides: TGCGCCAGCAGTGAGTCGAGGTCCGGGGGGGAGACCCAGTACTTC.

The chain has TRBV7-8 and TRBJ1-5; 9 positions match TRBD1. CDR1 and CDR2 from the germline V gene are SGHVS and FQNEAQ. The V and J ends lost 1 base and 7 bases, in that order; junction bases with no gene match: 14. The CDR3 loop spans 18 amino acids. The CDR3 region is CASSLGTPGQGLGQPQHF. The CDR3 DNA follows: TGTGCCAGCAGCTTAGGAACACCGGGACAGGGATTGGGACAGCCCCAGCATTTT.

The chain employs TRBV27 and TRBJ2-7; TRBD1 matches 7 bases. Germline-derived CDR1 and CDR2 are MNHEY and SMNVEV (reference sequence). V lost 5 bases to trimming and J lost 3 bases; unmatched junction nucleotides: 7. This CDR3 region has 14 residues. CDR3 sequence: CASSRRQGLYEQYV. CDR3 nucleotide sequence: TGTGCCAGCAGTCGACGACAGGGTCTCTACGAGCAGTACGTC.

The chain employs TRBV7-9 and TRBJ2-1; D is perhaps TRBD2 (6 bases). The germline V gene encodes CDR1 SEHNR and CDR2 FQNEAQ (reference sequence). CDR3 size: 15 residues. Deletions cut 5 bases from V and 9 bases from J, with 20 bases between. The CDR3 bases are TGTGCCAGCAGCCCCTCCAGGGCTAGCGAGGTTGAGCAGTTCTTC. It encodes CASSPSRASEVEQFF.

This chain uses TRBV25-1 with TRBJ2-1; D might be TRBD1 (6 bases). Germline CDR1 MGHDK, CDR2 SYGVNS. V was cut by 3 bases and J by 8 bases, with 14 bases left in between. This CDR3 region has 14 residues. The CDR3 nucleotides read TGTGCCAGCAGTGAGTGGGGGCTCGGCGATGAGCAGTTCTTC. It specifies CASSEWGLGDEQFF.

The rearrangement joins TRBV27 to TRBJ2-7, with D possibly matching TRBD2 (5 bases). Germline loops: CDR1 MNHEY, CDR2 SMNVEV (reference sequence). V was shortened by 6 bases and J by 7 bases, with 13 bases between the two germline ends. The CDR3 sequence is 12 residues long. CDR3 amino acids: CASSKLGGEQYV. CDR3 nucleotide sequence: TGTGCCAGCAGCAAACTAGGTGGGGAGCAGTACGTC.

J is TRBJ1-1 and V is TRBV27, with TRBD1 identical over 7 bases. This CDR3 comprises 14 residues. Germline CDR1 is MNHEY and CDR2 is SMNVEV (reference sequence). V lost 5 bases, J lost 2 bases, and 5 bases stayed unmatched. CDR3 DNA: TGTGCCAGCAGTCAGACAGGGCTTAACACTGAAGCTTTCTTT. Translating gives CASSQTGLNTEAFF.

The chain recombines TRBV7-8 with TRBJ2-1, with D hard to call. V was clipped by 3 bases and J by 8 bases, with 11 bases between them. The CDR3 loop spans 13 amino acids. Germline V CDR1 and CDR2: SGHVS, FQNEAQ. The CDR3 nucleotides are TGTGCCAGCAGCTTGAGGTCGGTCGATGAGCAGTTCTTC. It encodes CASSLRSVDEQFF.

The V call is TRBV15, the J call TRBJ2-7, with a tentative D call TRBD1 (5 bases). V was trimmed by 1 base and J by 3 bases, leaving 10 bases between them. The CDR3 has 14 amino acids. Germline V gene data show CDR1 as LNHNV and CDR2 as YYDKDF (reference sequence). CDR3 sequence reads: CATSRAGNDYEQYF. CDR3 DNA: TGTGCCACCAGCAGAGCAGGGAACGACTACGAGCAGTACTTC.

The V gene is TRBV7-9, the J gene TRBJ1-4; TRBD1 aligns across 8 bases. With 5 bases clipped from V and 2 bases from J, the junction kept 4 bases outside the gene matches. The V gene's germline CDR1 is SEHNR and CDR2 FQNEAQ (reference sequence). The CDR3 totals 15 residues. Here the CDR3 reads CASSQQGVTNEKLFF. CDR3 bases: TGTGCCAGCAGCCAACAGGGGGTGACTAATGAAAAACTGTTTTTT.

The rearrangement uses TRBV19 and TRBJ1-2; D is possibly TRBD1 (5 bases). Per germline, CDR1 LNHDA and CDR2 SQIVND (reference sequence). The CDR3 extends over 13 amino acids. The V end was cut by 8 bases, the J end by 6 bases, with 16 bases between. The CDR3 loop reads CASQHSQGNGYTF. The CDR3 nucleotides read TGTGCCAGTCAGCATTCCCAGGGTAATGGCTACACCTTC.

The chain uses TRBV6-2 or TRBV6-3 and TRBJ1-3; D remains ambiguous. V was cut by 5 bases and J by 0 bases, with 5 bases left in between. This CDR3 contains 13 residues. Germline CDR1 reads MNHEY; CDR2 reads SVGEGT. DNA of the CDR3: TGTGCCAGCAGTCGCTACTCTGGAAACACCATATATTTT. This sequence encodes CASSRYSGNTIYF.

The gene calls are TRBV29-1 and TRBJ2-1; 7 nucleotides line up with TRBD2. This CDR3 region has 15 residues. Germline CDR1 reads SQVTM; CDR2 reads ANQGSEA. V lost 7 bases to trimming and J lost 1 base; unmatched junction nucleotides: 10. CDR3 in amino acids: CSGAGGLLSYNEQFF. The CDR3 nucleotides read TGCAGCGGAGCCGGGGGACTATTATCCTACAATGAGCAGTTCTTC.

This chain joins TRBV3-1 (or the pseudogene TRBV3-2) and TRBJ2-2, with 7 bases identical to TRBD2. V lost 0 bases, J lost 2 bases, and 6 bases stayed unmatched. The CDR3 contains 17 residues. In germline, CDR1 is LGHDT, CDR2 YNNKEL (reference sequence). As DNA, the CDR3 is TGTGCCAGCAGCCAAGATTGGGTAGCGGGTAACACCGGGGAGCTGTTTTTT. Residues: CASSQDWVAGNTGELFF.

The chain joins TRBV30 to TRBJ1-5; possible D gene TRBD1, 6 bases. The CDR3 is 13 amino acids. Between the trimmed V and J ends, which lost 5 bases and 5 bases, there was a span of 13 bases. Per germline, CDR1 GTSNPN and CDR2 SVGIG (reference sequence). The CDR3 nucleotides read TGTGCCTGGGCCCTAGGGGGGGATCAGCCCCAGCATTTT. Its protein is CAWALGGDQPQHF. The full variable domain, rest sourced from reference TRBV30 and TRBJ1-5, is SQTIHQWPATLVQPVGSPLSLECTVEGTSNPNLYWYRQAAGRGLQLLFYSVGIGQISSEVPQNLSASRPQDRQFILSSKKLLLSDSGFYLCAWALGGDQPQHFGDGTRLSIL.

The CDR3 coding sequence is TGTGCCAGCAGCTTACCAGGCAGGTCTTCTCACACCTTC. It specifies CASSLPGRSSHTF. V usage is TRBV7-2 and J usage is TRBJ1-2, with D unclear. CDR1 and CDR2 (germline): SGHTA, FQGNSA. CDR3 length equals 13 residues. V lost 2 bases and J 12 bases, leaving 16 bases between the germline ends.

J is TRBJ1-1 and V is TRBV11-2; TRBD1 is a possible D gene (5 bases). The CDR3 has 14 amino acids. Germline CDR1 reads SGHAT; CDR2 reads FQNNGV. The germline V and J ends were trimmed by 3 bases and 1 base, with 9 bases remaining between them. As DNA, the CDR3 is TGTGCCAGCAGCTTTTCGGGGGGGAACACTGAAGCTTTCTTT. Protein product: CASSFSGGNTEAFF.